This is a list of T cell receptor beta chains from one sample in a study of blood T cell repertoires in COVID-19. The assay was immunoSEQ multiplex PCR, and TCRdb's table has in-frame clones only and misses some. The table records over 250,000 clones, about four fifths of them present only once. Sequenced input: peripheral blood. The source of these receptors is a woman aged 50 to 60 who had recovered from COVID-19. Both conserved end residues are part of each CDR3. A D gene is named only where the DNA matches it firmly. A row's size may be missing; if present it is once, few, many or a size class.

TRBV24-1	TRBD2	.	TRBJ2-3	TGTGCCACCCAGCCGGGGCTAGCGGGAGGGTGGACAGATACGCAGTATTTT	CATQPGLAGGWTDTQYF
TRBV4-3	.	.	TRBJ2-3	TGCGCCAGCAGCCCTATTATGGTAGCCGAAAGCACAGATACGCAGTATTTT	CASSPIMVAESTDTQYF
TRBV7-9	.	few	TRBJ1-4	TGTGCCAGCAGCTTAGTCGGTTTAAATGAAAAACTGTTTTTT	CASSLVGLNEKLFF
TRBV5-1	.	.	TRBJ2-2	TGCGCCAGCAGCTTGGCACTAGCCACCGGGGAGCTGTTTTTT	CASSLALATGELFF
TRBV28	TRBD1	.	TRBJ1-2	TGTGCCAGCATCTCCCCGGGGACAGACTGGCTGGGCTACACCTTC	CASISPGTDWLGYTF
TRBV7-3	TRBD2	.	TRBJ2-1	TGTGCCAGCAGCTCCCCGGGGGGAGAGCAGTTCTTC	CASSSPGGEQFF
TRBV4-2	.	.	TRBJ1-1	TGTGCCAGCAGCTCAAGCGTTATACTGAACACTGAAGCTTTCTTT	CASSSSVILNTEAFF
TRBV9	TRBD2	.	TRBJ2-7	TGTGCCAGCAGCGTAGAGGCGGGGGTCTCCTACGAGCAGTACTTC	CASSVEAGVSYEQYF
TRBV6-4	.	.	TRBJ2-2	TGTGCCAGCAGTGAAATAACAGGACCCACCGGGGAGCTGTTTTTT	CASSEITGPTGELFF
TRBV7-2	TRBD1	.	TRBJ1-1	TGTGCCAGCAGCTTGAACAGGGGGCGGAACACTGAAGCTTTCTTT	CASSLNRGRNTEAFF
TRBV6-4	.	.	TRBJ1-2	TGTGCCAGCAGTGCGGGGGTTGGCTACACCTTC	CASSAGVGYTF
TRBV18	.	.	TRBJ2-1	TGTGCCAGCTCACCACCCACTACAAAGCAGTTCTTC	CASSPPTTKQFF
TRBV10-3	.	.	TRBJ1-4	TGTGCCATCAGTGCTGTCAGTCAGGAGGCTAATGAAAAACTGTTTTTT	CAISAVSQEANEKLFF
TRBV11-2	.	.	TRBJ1-2	TGTGCCAGCAGCTGGGCCGGCACTAACTATGGCTACACCTTC	CASSWAGTNYGYTF
TRBV28	TRBD1	.	TRBJ2-7	TGTGCCAGCAGCCCCCAACACAGGGGGCAGGGCGAGCAGTACTTC	CASSPQHRGQGEQYF
TRBV11-1	TRBD1	.	TRBJ2-7	TGTGCCAGCAGCTTAGAGGGACAGACCTCCTACGAGCAGTACTTC	CASSLEGQTSYEQYF
TRBV5-4	.	.	TRBJ2-7	TGTGCCAGCAGCTTTGGGGGGAGTGAGCAGTACTTC	CASSFGGSEQYF
TRBV4-3	TRBD2	.	TRBJ2-1	TGCGCCAGCAGCCCTAGGGAGGGGCGGAATGAGCAGTTCTTC	CASSPREGRNEQFF
TRBV6-2/TRBV6-3	.	.	TRBJ1-5	TGTGCCAGCAGTTACTCGGTGCGTTATAGCAATCAGCCCCAGCATTTT	CASSYSVRYSNQPQHF
TRBV27	TRBD2	.	TRBJ2-7	TGTGCCAGCAGAACGGGTCTAGCGGGGGGGGGAGAGCAGTACTTC	CASRTGLAGGGEQYF
TRBV11-2	TRBD2	.	TRBJ2-1	TGTGCCAGCAGCTTCGCCCATAGCGGGAGCTCCTACAATGAGCAGTTCTTC	CASSFAHSGSSYNEQFF
TRBV6-5	.	.	TRBJ1-1	TGTGCCAGCAGACCTACAGGGTGGGGCACTGAAGCTTTCTTT	CASRPTGWGTEAFF
TRBV7-2	TRBD2	once	TRBJ2-3	TGTGCCAGCAGCTTAGTGGGCGGGGGAAGCACAGATACGCAGTATTTT	CASSLVGGGSTDTQYF
TRBV20-1	.	few	TRBJ1-1	TGCAGTGCTACGGTGACTGAAGCTTTCTTT	CSATVTEAFF
TRBV7-8	.	.	TRBJ2-7	TGTGCCAGCAGCTTAGGGCAGGGGACTATCTACGAGCAGTACTTC	CASSLGQGTIYEQYF
TRBV5-1	.	.	TRBJ1-4	TGCGCCAGCAGCTTGGTAGCGCAGTCTCGTGAAAAACTGTTTTTT	CASSLVAQSREKLFF
TRBV27	.	.	TRBJ2-3	TGTGCCAGCAGTTTATTTCGTCTGGATACGCAGTATTTT	CASSLFRLDTQYF
TRBV5-1	TRBD1	.	TRBJ1-2	TGCGCCAGCAGCGACCGGGACAGGGTGGGCGGCTACACCTTC	CASSDRDRVGGYTF
TRBV27	TRBD1	.	TRBJ1-1	TGTGCCAGCAGTTCTATTGGACAGGGGAACACTGAAGCTTTCTTT	CASSSIGQGNTEAFF
TRBV28	.	.	TRBJ1-3	TGTGCCAGCACCCTGAGAGGGAGCTCTGGAAACACCATATATTTT	CASTLRGSSGNTIYF
TRBV20-1	.	.	TRBJ2-1	TGCAGTGCTAGTACTAGCAACCCTGAGCAGTTCTTC	CSASTSNPEQFF
TRBV4-2	TRBD1	.	TRBJ2-7	TGTGCCAGCAGCCAAGATGCCGGGACAGTTATCCCCTACGAGCAGTACTTC	CASSQDAGTVIPYEQYF
TRBV3-1/TRBV3-2	.	.	TRBJ2-7	TGTGCCAGCAGCCAGGGGGGACAGTATTACGAGCAGTACTTC	CASSQGGQYYEQYF
TRBV5-1	.	.	TRBJ2-3	TGCGCCAGCAGCTTGGGCAGGGTCCAGGATACGCAGTATTTT	CASSLGRVQDTQYF
TRBV28	TRBD1	.	TRBJ2-3	TGTGCCAGCAGCGTATACCAGGGACAGTTCACAGATACGCAGTATTTT	CASSVYQGQFTDTQYF
TRBV27	TRBD2	.	TRBJ2-7	TGTGCCAGCAGCCCCGGCGGGACTACCTCCTACGAGCAGTACTTC	CASSPGGTTSYEQYF
TRBV4-2	.	.	TRBJ1-4	TGTGCCAGCAGCCAAGGGCGGGGGACCGAAAAACTGTTTTTT	CASSQGRGTEKLFF
TRBV2	TRBD2	.	TRBJ2-3	TGTGCCAGTAAGGTCGGACTAGCGGGGGGCTGGGATACGCAGTATTTT	CASKVGLAGGWDTQYF
TRBV3-1/TRBV3-2	.	once	TRBJ2-3	TGTGCCAGCAGCCAAGATAAAAAGAGTCCGTCGGATACGCAGTATTTT	CASSQDKKSPSDTQYF
TRBV19	.	.	TRBJ1-5	TGTGCCAGTAGTAGGAGAAGGACACCGAATCAGCCCCAGCATTTT	CASSRRRTPNQPQHF
TRBV19	TRBD1	.	TRBJ2-2	TGTGCCAGTAGGACAGGGGGTACCGGGGAGCTGTTTTTT	CASRTGGTGELFF
TRBV2	.	few	TRBJ2-3	TGTGCCAGCAGTGAAGGTATTAGCACAGATACGCAGTATTTT	CASSEGISTDTQYF
TRBV27	.	once	TRBJ2-7	TGTGCCAGCAGTTTAACAGGGTCCTACGAGCAGTACTTC	CASSLTGSYEQYF
TRBV9	.	.	TRBJ1-5	TGTGCCAGCAGCGTTCAGGGGCAAGGGCAGCCCCAGCATTTT	CASSVQGQGQPQHF
TRBV7-9	TRBD1	.	TRBJ1-2	TGTGCCAGCAGCAAAGACAGGGATTATGGCTACACCTTC	CASSKDRDYGYTF
TRBV6-6	TRBD1	few	TRBJ2-2	TGTGCCAGCAGTTACGCCGGGACAGAGAACGGGGAGCTGTTTTTT	CASSYAGTENGELFF
TRBV5-1	.	.	TRBJ2-2	TGCGCCAGCAGCTTGGACAGTTCTTACACCGGGGAGCTGTTTTTT	CASSLDSSYTGELFF
TRBV9	TRBD2	once	TRBJ2-2	TGTGCCAGCAGCGTAACGGGACTAGCAAGTCACGGGGAGCTGTTTTTT	CASSVTGLASHGELFF
TRBV6-5	.	.	TRBJ1-1	TGTGCCAGCAGTTACTCCACGACAGTGAACACTGAAGCTTTCTTT	CASSYSTTVNTEAFF
TRBV19	TRBD2	.	TRBJ2-5	TGTGCCAGTACGGGGCTAGCGGGTCAAGAGACCCAGTACTTC	CASTGLAGQETQYF
TRBV27	TRBD2	.	TRBJ2-3	TGTGCCAGCAGCTCGACTAGCGGAAGCACAGATACGCAGTATTTT	CASSSTSGSTDTQYF
TRBV15	TRBD1	.	TRBJ1-6	TGTGCCACCAGCAGAGATCCAGGGGGCTCTCCTAATTCACCCCTCCACTTT	CATSRDPGGSPNSPLHF
TRBV29-1	TRBD1	.	TRBJ1-4	TGCAGCGTTGCGAACAGGGGCTCCAATGAAAAACTGTTTTTT	CSVANRGSNEKLFF
TRBV27	TRBD2	.	TRBJ2-3	TGTGCCAGCAGCCTCGGACTAGCGGGAGCATTAGATACGCAGTATTTT	CASSLGLAGALDTQYF
TRBV18	.	.	TRBJ2-3	TGTGCCAGCTCACCCTCGGGGGTACCCACAGATACGCAGTATTTT	CASSPSGVPTDTQYF